Reported below is one T cell receptor beta chain. This sample is part of a study of cytomegalovirus exposure and HLA in healthy donors. Both 60 Vbeta primers and 13 Jbeta primers went into the PCR. The table came from immunoSEQ multiplex PCR; TCRdb's copy has only in-frame clones and leaves some out. The table has more than 80,000 clones, approximately 81% seen once. This CDR3 is built from 15 residues. CDR1 LNHDA and CDR2 SQIVND come from the germline V gene (reference sequence). V shed 9 bases and J 3 bases; nucleotides not matched to a gene: 9. This chain uses TRBV19 with TRBJ1-4; 8 bases line up with TRBD1. The sequenced sample consisted of PBMCs. The sequence came from a girl aged 2-9 years in good health and CMV-seropositive. The CDR3 sequence: CASHDGQGANEKLFF. DNA of the CDR3: TGTGCCAGCCACGACGGACAGGGCGCTAATGAAAAACTGTTTTTT.